Following are 9 T cell receptor beta chains from one sample sequenced in a study of cytotoxic CD8 clonotypes in ibrutinib-treated CLL. Clones were sequenced by immunoSEQ multiplex PCR, and TCRdb holds only the in-frame ones, with some missing. The sample lists about 310,000 clones; about 77% were seen once. Here the sequenced sample was PBMCs, taken before ibrutinib treatment. These receptors originate from a human donor with chronic lymphocytic leukemia.

The CDR3: CASSLPPPFRLKLFF. The DNA for the CDR3 is TGTGCCAGCAGTTTACCCCCACCTTTCAGATTGAAGCTGTTCTTT. The chain couples TRBV27 to TRBJ1-1; D is uncertain. V gave up 2 bases and J gave up 14 bases, with 24 bases separating them. The CDR3 length is 15 residues. Germline-derived CDR1 and CDR2 are MNHEY and SMNVEV (reference sequence).

V and J are TRBV6-5 and TRBJ2-1; D gene ambiguous. Germline CDR1 MNHEY, CDR2 SVGAGI. V dropped 2 bases and J dropped 3 bases, with 8 bases sitting between them. The CDR3 covers 14 residues. The CDR3 spells CASSYNFNYNEQFF. The DNA for the CDR3 is TGTGCCAGCAGTTACAACTTCAACTACAATGAGCAGTTCTTC.

The chain joins TRBV4-1 to TRBJ2-2; TRBD2 agrees at 8 bases. V lost 1 base and J lost 6; bases outside the gene matches: 13. The germline CDR1 and CDR2 sequences are MGHRA and YSYEKL. This CDR3 region has 18 residues. The CDR3 loop is CASSQGEGREGLAGELFF. The CDR3 nucleotides are TGCGCCAGCAGCCAAGGCGAAGGACGGGAGGGCCTAGCCGGGGAGCTGTTTTTT.

This clone was seen only a few times. The sample holds other DNA sequences that translate to the same CDR3. The chain combines TRBV2 with TRBJ2-5; 10 bases map to TRBD2. CDR1 is SNHLY, CDR2 FYNNEI, per germline. This CDR3 contains 15 residues. V shed 4 bases and J 5 bases; nucleotides not matched to a gene: 7. The CDR3 spells CASSALAGVGETQYF. The CDR3 bases are TGTGCCAGCAGTGCGCTAGCGGGAGTGGGGGAGACCCAGTACTTC.

The CDR3 DNA sequence: TGTGCCAGCGATCCGGGACTAGCAAAGAATGAGCAGTTCTTC. This translates into CASDPGLAKNEQFF. The chain combines TRBV9 with TRBJ2-1; TRBD2 aligns across 9 bases. Per germline, CDR1 SGDLS and CDR2 YYNGEE. The CDR3 loop spans 14 amino acids. Unmatched junction bases numbered 9, after V lost 7 bases and J lost 7 bases.

The gene calls are TRBV29-1 and TRBJ2-7; 8 nucleotides align to TRBD1. This CDR3 contains 13 residues. In germline, CDR1 is SQVTM, CDR2 ANQGSEA. V lost 2 bases and J lost 9; bases outside the gene matches: 9. The CDR3 DNA sequence: TGCAGCGTTGAACAGGGGGCGAGCTTCTTGCAGTACTTC. Amino acids: CSVEQGASFLQYF.

This clone was detected only a few times. The chain joins TRBV9 to TRBJ2-5; 8 positions agree with TRBD2. V was clipped by 0 bases and J by 4 bases; unmatched bases: 11. Looked up from germline, CDR1 is SGDLS and CDR2 is YYNGEE. There are 17 residues in the CDR3. The CDR3 reads CASSVGLSGRRSETQYF. The CDR3 DNA reads as TGTGCCAGCAGCGTAGGCCTGAGCGGGAGAAGGTCAGAGACCCAGTACTTC.

This chain uses TRBV5-1 with TRBJ2-7; 11 bases map to TRBD1. The germline V gene encodes CDR1 SGHRS and CDR2 YFSETQ. The CDR3 has 16 amino acids. The V and J ends lost 4 bases and 0 bases, in that order; junction bases with no gene match: 6. The CDR3 region has the DNA TGCGCCAGCAGCGCACCGGGGACAGGGGGCTCCTACGAGCAGTACTTC. It is translated as CASSAPGTGGSYEQYF.

The CDR3 loop reads CSVTRDRDSRGTQYF. The CDR3 DNA sequence: TGCAGCGTAACTCGGGACAGGGATTCGAGGGGGACCCAGTACTTC. The chain joins TRBV29-1 to TRBJ2-5; 9 bases align to TRBD1. Germline V lookup: CDR1 SQVTM, CDR2 ANQGSEA. With V trimmed by 6 bases and J by 7 bases, 15 bases remained unmatched. The CDR3 spans 15 residues. Together with reference TRBV29-1 and TRBJ2-5, the CDR3 gives the full variable domain: SAVISQKPSRDICQRGTSLTIQCQVDSQVTMMFWYRQQPGQSLTLIATANQGSEATYESGFVIDKFPISRPNLTFSTLTVSNMSPEDSSIYLCSVTRDRDSRGTQYFGPGTRLLVL.